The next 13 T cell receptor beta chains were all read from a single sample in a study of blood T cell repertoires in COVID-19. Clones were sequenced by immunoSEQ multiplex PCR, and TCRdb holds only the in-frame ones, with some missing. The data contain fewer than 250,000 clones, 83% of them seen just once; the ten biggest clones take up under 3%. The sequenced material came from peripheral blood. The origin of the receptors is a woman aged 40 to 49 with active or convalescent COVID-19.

CDR3 coding DNA: TGTGCCAGCAGCATCGGGACTAGTCTAAATCATGAGCAGTTCTTC. It codes for CASSIGTSLNHEQFF. The chain links TRBV9 to TRBJ2-1, with 8 bases aligning to TRBD2. This CDR3 region has 15 residues. The V segment lost 4 bases and the J segment 8 bases; nucleotides outside the gene matches: 11. CDR1 and CDR2 from the germline V gene are SGDLS and YYNGEE.

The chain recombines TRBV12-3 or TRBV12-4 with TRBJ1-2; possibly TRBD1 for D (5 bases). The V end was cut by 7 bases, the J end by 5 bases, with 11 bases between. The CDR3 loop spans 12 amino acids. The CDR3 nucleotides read TGTGCCAGCACTTTGACAGTGTATGGCTACACCTTC. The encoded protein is CASTLTVYGYTF.

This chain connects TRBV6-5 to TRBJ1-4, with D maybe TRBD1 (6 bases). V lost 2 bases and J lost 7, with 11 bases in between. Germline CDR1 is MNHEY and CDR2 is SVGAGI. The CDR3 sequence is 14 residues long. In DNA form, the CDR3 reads TGTGCCAGCAGTTACCAGGGGTGGAGTGAAAAACTGTTTTTT. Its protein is CASSYQGWSEKLFF.

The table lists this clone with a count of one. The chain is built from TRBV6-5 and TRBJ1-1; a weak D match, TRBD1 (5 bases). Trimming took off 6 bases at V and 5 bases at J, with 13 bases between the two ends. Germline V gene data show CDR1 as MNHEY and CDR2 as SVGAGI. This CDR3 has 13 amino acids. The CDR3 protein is CASRRGSGTEAFF. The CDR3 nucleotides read TGTGCCAGCAGGCGGGGGTCGGGAACTGAAGCTTTCTTT.

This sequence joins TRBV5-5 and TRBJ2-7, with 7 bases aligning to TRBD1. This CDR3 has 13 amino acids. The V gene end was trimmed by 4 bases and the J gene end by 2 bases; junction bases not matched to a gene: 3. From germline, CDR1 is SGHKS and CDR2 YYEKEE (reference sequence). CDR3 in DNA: TGTGCCAGCAGCCTGACAGGGACCTACGAGCAGTACTTC. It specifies CASSLTGTYEQYF.

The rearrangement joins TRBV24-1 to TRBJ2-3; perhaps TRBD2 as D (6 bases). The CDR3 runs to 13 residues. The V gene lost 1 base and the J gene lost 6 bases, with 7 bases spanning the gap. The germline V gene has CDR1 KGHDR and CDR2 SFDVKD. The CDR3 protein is CATSDFGGDTQYF. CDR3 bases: TGTGCCACCAGTGATTTCGGAGGGGATACGCAGTATTTT.

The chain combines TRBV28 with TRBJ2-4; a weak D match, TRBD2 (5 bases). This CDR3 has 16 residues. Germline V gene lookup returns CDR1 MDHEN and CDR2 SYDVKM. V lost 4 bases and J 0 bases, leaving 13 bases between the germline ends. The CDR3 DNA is TGTGCCAGCAGTTCTGGGGAGATTCTAGCCAAAAACATTCAGTACTTC. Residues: CASSSGEILAKNIQYF. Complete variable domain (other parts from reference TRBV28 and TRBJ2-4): DVKVTQSSRYLVKRTGEKVFLECVQDMDHENMFWYRQDPGLGLRLIYFSYDVKMKEKGDIPEGYSVSREKKERFSLILESASTNQTSMYLCASSSGEILAKNIQYFGAGTRLSVL.

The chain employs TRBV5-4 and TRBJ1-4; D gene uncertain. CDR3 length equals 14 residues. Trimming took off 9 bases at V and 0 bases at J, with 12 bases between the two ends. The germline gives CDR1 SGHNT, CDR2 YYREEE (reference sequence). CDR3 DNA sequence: TGTGCCATCCTCACCGGAGCAACTAATGAAAAACTGTTTTTT. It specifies CAILTGATNEKLFF.

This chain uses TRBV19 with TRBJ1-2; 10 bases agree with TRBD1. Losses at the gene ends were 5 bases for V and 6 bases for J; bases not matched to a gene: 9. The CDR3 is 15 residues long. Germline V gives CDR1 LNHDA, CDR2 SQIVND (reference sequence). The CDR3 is CASSLGGTGVNGYTF. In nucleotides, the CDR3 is TGTGCCAGTAGTCTAGGGGGGACAGGGGTTAATGGCTACACCTTC.

CDR3 DNA: TGTGCCAGCAGCTTCTCCGAATGGACTAATGGCTACACCTTC. Encoded protein: CASSFSEWTNGYTF. This chain uses TRBV6-5 with TRBJ1-2; no clear D. Trimming shortened V by 6 bases and J by 6 bases, and 17 bases separated the two germline ends. CDR3 length: 14 residues. In germline, CDR1 is MNHEY, CDR2 SVGAGI.

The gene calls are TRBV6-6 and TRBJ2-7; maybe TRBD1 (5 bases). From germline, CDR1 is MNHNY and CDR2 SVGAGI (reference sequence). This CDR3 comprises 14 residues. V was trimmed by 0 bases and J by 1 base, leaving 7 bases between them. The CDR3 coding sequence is TGTGCCAGCAGTTACTCGAGACAGTCCTACGAGCAGTACTTC. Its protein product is CASSYSRQSYEQYF.

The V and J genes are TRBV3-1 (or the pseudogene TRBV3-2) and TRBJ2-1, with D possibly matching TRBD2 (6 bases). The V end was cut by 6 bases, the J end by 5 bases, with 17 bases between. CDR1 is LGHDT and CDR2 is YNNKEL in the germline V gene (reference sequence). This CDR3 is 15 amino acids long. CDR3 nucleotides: TGTGCCAGCAGTCCCCGGGGCTCGGGGGACAATGAGCAGTTCTTC. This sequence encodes CASSPRGSGDNEQFF.

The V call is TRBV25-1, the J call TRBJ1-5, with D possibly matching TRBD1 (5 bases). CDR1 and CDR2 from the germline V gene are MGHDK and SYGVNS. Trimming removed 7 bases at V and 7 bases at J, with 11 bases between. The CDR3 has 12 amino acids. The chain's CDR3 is CASNEGRQPQHF. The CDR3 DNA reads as TGTGCCAGCAATGAGGGGAGGCAGCCCCAGCATTTT. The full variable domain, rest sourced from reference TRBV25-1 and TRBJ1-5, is EADIYQTPRYLVIGTGKKITLECSQTMGHDKMYWYQQDPGMELHLIHYSYGVNSTEKGDLSSESTVSRIRTEHFPLTLESARPSHTSQYLCASNEGRQPQHFGDGTRLSIL.